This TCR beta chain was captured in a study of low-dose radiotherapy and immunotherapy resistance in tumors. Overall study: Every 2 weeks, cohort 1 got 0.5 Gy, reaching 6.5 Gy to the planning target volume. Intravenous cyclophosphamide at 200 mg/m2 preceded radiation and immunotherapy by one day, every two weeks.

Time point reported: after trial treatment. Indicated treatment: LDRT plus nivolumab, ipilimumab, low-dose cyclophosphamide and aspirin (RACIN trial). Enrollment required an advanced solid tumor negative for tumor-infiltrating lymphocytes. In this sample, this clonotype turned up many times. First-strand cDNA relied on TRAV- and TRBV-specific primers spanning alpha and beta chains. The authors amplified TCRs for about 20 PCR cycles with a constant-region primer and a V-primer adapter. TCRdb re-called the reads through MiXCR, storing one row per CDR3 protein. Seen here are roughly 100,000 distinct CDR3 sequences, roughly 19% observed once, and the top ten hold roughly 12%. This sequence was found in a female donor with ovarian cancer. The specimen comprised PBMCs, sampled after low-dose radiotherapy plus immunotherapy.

CDR3 in DNA: TGTGCCAGCAGAGTGGGGACAGCCTCCTACGAGCAGTACTTC. Its protein is CASRVGTASYEQYF. The genes are TRBV2 and TRBJ2-7, with 7 positions matching TRBD1. Looked up from germline, CDR1 is SNHLY and CDR2 is FYNNEI. There are 14 residues in the CDR3. J was trimmed by 0 bases and V by 6 bases; bases with no gene match: 5.